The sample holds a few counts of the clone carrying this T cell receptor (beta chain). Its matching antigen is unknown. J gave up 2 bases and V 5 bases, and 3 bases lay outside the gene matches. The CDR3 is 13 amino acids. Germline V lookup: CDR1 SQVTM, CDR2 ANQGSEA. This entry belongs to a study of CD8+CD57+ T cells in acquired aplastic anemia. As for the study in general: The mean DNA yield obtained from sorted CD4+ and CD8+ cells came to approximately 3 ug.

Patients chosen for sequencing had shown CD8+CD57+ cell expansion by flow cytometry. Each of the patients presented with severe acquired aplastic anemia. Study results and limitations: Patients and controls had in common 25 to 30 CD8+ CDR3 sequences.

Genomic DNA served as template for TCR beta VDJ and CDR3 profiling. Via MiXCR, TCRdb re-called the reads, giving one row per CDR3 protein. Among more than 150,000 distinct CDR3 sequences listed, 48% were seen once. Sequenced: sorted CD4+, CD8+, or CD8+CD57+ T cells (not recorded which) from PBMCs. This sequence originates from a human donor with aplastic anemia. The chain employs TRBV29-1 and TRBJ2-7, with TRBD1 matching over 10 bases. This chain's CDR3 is CSVYGQGAYEQYF. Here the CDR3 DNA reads TGCAGCGTTTACGGACAGGGGGCCTACGAGCAGTACTTC.